Each of the 5 T cell receptor beta chains below was sequenced from the same sample in a study of blood T cell repertoires in COVID-19. Clones were sequenced by immunoSEQ multiplex PCR, and TCRdb holds only the in-frame ones, with some missing. The table has around 400,000 clones, about 89% seen once. Sequencing was done on a sample of peripheral blood. These receptors were taken from a woman in her 30s with COVID-19, enrolled during active disease.

The CDR3 DNA reads TGCGCCAGCAGCCCCCCCTTCGGCCAAGAGACCCAGTACTTC. It translates to CASSPPFGQETQYF. The chain couples TRBV4-1 to TRBJ2-5, with unresolved D. CDR3 length: 14 amino acids. Germline CDR1 reads MGHRA; CDR2 reads YSYEKL. Trimming shortened V by 4 bases and J by 1 base, and 10 bases separated the two germline ends.

This chain connects TRBV18 to TRBJ1-1; weak D call: TRBD1 (6 bases). V was shortened by 4 bases and J by 3 bases, with 15 bases between the two germline ends. CDR3 length: 15 amino acids. CDR1 is KGHSH, CDR2 LQKENI, per germline. The CDR3 here is CASSLHGQPYTEAFF. Here the CDR3 DNA reads TGTGCCAGCTCACTCCACGGACAGCCTTACACTGAAGCTTTCTTT.

Here the CDR3 DNA reads TGTGCCAGCAGTTACCGGGAGGCCCGAGATACGCAGTATTTT. Its translation: CASSYREARDTQYF. The gene calls are TRBV6-2 or TRBV6-3 and TRBJ2-3, with TRBD2 identical over 7 bases. Germline CDR1 and CDR2: MNHEY and SVGEGT. V shed 2 bases, J shed 5 bases, and the junction held 4 bases outside the gene matches. The CDR3 contains 14 residues.

This rearrangement joins TRBV28 to TRBJ2-1; 13 positions match TRBD2. CDR3 length: 16 residues. Germline CDR1 is MDHEN and CDR2 is SYDVKM. With V trimmed by 5 bases and J by 4 bases, 5 bases remained unmatched. CDR3 nucleotides: TGTGCCAGCAGTGTAACGGGACTAGCGGGATACAATGAGCAGTTCTTC. Protein sequence: CASSVTGLAGYNEQFF.

The chain couples TRBV24-1 to TRBJ2-3; tentative D call: TRBD1 (7 bases). The ends were cut back, 0 bases at V and 5 bases at J, with 14 bases in the middle. There are 16 residues in the CDR3. Germline CDR1 KGHDR, CDR2 SFDVKD. The CDR3 DNA reads TGTGCCACCAGTGATTTGGGCAGGGGGACTTTAGATACGCAGTATTTT. Translated, it gives CATSDLGRGTLDTQYF.